Given below is one T cell receptor beta chain in context. Its antigen is still unknown. The data stem from a study of cytomegalovirus exposure and HLA in healthy donors. Study-wide results and limits: Among TCR beta chains, those listed as cytomegalovirus-associated numbered over 150.

The protocol was immunoSEQ multiplex PCR, while the TCRdb copy is restricted to in-frame clones and leaves out a portion. The sample records roughly 220,000 clones, 75% to 90% being singletons. The donors were members of the approximately 120-subject validation cohort (separate from the roughly 680-subject first cohort). Input material: PBMCs. The source of this sequence is a woman in her thirties in good health and CMV-seropositive.

CDR3 loop: CAWSVDTNTGELFF. The DNA for the CDR3 is TGTGCCTGGAGTGTGGACACCAACACCGGGGAGCTGTTTTTT. This rearrangement joins TRBV30 to TRBJ2-2; D might be TRBD1 (5 bases). CDR3 length: 14 residues. Germline CDR1 reads GTSNPN; CDR2 reads SVGIG (reference sequence). V dropped 0 bases and J dropped 2 bases, with 7 bases sitting between them.